This TCR beta chain was recorded in a study of T cell clones after liver transplantation. At the level of the study: A pre-transplant mixed lymphocyte reaction with TCRbeta sequencing defined graft-donor-reactive clones followed in post-transplant blood. Study results and caveats: The donor-reactive repertoire was only partly measurable in a couple of subjects, lacking donor cells.

TCRdb's table, derived via immunoSEQ multiplex PCR, lists solely in-frame clones and lacks some. The sample records roughly 17,000 clones, about 84% being singletons. Trimming at V came to 3 bases and at J to 5 bases, leaving 8 bases not matched to a gene. Germline V CDR1 and CDR2: MGHRA, YSYEKL. The CDR3 is 15 amino acids. Comments on this clone: The antigen remains unidentified.

The rearrangement uses TRBV4-1 and TRBJ1-2; 8 nucleotides match TRBD1. This clonotype was sampled from a human patient who received a liver transplant. These T cells may partly come from the graft donor. The source was CD8+ T cells from blood, collected less than 50 months after liver transplant. CDR3: CASSQEDRDVYGYTF. CDR3 in DNA: TGCGCCAGCAGCCAGGAGGACAGGGATGTGTATGGCTACACCTTC.